This TCR beta chain was obtained from a study of cytomegalovirus exposure and HLA in healthy donors. As for the study in general: Earlier sequencing of about 179 million T cells yielded nearly 120 million unique TCR beta sequences.

Study findings and constraints: The study listed 150 to 200 cytomegalovirus-associated TCR beta chains. Across all donors, roughly uniform sequencing depth was an assumption of the presence/absence analyses.

The PCR was carried out with 60 Vbeta primers and 13 Jbeta primers. Data came from immunoSEQ multiplex PCR; TCRdb stores just in-frame clones and leaves some out. There are some 190,000 clones in the sample; about four fifths occur only once, and 1.5% to 2% lies in the top ten. Comments on this clone: The antigen is unknown.

CDR3 size: 15 residues. The germline V gene encodes CDR1 MNHEY and CDR2 SVGAGI. V lost 7 bases and J lost 0, with 14 bases in between. This chain links TRBV6-5 with TRBJ2-3, with D perhaps TRBD2 (7 bases). The source of this sequence is a man between 18 and 35 years old in good health and CMV-seronegative. The sample comprised PBMCs. CDR3 in DNA: TGTGCCAGCAAGGGCGGGGGCCGAAGCACAGATACGCAGTATTTT. It is translated as CASKGGGRSTDTQYF.